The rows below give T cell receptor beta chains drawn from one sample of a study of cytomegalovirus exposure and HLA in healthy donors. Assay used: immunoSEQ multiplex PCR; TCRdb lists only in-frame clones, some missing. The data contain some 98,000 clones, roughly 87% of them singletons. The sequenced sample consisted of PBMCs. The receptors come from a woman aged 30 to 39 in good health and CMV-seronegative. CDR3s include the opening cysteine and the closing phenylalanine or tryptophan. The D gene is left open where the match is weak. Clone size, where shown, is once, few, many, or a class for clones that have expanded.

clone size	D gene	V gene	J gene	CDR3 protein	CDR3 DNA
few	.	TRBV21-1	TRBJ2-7	CASSKARIRDKYEQYF	TGTGCCAGCAGCAAAGCGCGAATCCGGGATAAGTACGAGCAGTACTTC
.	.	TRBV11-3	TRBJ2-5	CASSSQGAGETQYF	TGTGCCAGCAGCTCGCAGGGCGCGGGGGAGACCCAGTACTTC
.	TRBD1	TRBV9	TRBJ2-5	CASSPGQGALLETQYF	TGTGCCAGCAGCCCAGGACAGGGCGCCCTTTTAGAGACCCAGTACTTC
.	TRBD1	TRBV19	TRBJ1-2	CASSDPGTVNYGYTF	TGTGCCAGTAGCGACCCCGGGACAGTTAACTATGGCTACACCTTC
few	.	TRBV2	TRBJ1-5	CASSEARVQPQHF	TGTGCCAGCAGTGAAGCCAGGGTCCAGCCCCAGCATTTT
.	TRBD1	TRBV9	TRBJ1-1	CASSLRDRGTEAFF	TGTGCCAGCAGCCTTCGGGACAGGGGGACTGAAGCTTTCTTT
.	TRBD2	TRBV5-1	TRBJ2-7	CASSGATSGGSYEQYF	TGCGCCAGCAGCGGGGCCACTAGCGGGGGCTCCTACGAGCAGTACTTC
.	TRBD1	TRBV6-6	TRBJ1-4	CASSLTGVDEKLFF	TGTGCCAGCAGTTTGACAGGGGTCGATGAAAAACTGTTTTTT
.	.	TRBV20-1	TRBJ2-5	CSARDMETQYF	TGCAGTGCTAGAGATATGGAGACCCAGTACTTC
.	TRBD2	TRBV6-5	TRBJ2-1	CASFTWRGNNEQFF	TGTGCCAGCTTTACGTGGCGGGGGAACAATGAGCAGTTCTTC
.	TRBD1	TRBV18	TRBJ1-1	CASSPDRGAEAFF	TGTGCCAGCTCACCTGACAGGGGAGCTGAAGCTTTCTTT
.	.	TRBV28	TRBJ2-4	CASSGGSLAKNIQYF	TGTGCCAGCAGTGGGGGCAGCTTAGCCAAAAACATTCAGTACTTC
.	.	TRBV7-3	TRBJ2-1	CASSLSSVNNEQFF	TGTGCCAGCAGCTTATCTAGCGTTAACAATGAGCAGTTCTTC
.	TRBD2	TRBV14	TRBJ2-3	CASSQESGLAETDTQYF	TGTGCCAGCAGCCAAGAGTCAGGGCTAGCGGAAACAGATACGCAGTATTTT
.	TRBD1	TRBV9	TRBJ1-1	CASSRGQGMNTEAFF	TGTGCCAGCAGCCGTGGACAGGGGATGAACACTGAAGCTTTCTTT
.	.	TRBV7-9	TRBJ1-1	CASSLTHGQGRRVNTEAFF	TGTGCCAGCTCTCTAACTCATGGCCAGGGAAGAAGGGTGAACACTGAAGCTTTCTTT
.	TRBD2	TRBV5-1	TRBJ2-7	CASSIWGPGTSGRAEQYF	TGCGCCAGCAGCATTTGGGGACCCGGGACTAGCGGGAGAGCCGAGCAGTACTTC
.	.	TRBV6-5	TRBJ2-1	CASSYATESSYNEQFF	TGTGCCAGCAGTTACGCGACAGAGAGCTCCTACAATGAGCAGTTCTTC
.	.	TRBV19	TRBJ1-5	CASTNGQPQHF	TGTGCCAGTACGAACGGTCAGCCCCAGCATTTT
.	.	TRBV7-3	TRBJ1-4	CASSSQSEKLFF	TGTGCCAGCAGCTCACAGAGTGAAAAACTGTTTTTT
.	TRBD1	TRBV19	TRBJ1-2	CASSRQGANGYTF	TGTGCCAGTAGTCGACAGGGGGCGAATGGCTACACCTTC
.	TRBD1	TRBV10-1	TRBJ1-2	CASSEQFFPGTGKGAAYGYTF	TGCGCCAGCAGTGAGCAATTTTTTCCCGGGACAGGGAAAGGGGCGGCATATGGCTACACCTTC
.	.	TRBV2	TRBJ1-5	CASSPEENSNQPQHF	TGTGCCAGCAGCCCGGAGGAGAATAGCAATCAGCCCCAGCATTTT
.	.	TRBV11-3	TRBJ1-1	CASSLVVAGGRTEAFF	TGTGCCAGCAGCTTAGTAGTAGCCGGGGGGCGTACTGAAGCTTTCTTT
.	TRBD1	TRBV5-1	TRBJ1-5	CASSYTGDDQPQHF	TGCGCCAGCAGTTACACAGGGGACGATCAGCCCCAGCATTTT
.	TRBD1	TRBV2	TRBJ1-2	CASILDWLGTGGNGYTF	TGTGCCAGCATTCTCGACTGGTTGGGGACAGGGGGTAATGGCTACACCTTC
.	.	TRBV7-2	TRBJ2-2	CASSPAFTRNTGELFF	TGTGCCAGCAGCCCCGCGTTTACTAGGAACACCGGGGAGCTGTTTTTT
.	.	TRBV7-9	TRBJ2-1	CASSPNEGWEQFF	TGTGCCAGCAGCCCTAATGAGGGATGGGAGCAGTTCTTC
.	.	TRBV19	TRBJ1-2	CASSIEGVVGYTF	TGTGCCAGTAGTATAGAAGGGGTGGTTGGCTACACCTTC
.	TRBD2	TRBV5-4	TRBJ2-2	CASRGTSGNTGELFF	TGTGCCAGCAGAGGAACTAGCGGAAACACCGGGGAGCTGTTTTTT
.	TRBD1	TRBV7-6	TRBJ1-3	CASSHRGDTIYF	TGTGCCAGCAGCCACAGGGGGGACACCATATATTTT
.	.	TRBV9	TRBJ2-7	CASSVAGVPSYEQYF	TGTGCCAGCAGCGTAGCGGGGGTCCCCTCCTACGAGCAGTACTTC
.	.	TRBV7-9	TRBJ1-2	CASSLAGGRYGYTF	TGTGCCAGCAGCTTAGCGGGAGGACGCTATGGCTACACCTTC
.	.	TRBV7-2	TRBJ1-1	CASSLGGGASTEAFF	TGTGCCAGCAGCTTAGGAGGGGGGGCAAGCACTGAAGCTTTCTTT
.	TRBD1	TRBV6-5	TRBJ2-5	CASSTYRGERTQYF	TGTGCCAGCAGCACTTACAGGGGGGAGAGGACCCAGTACTTC
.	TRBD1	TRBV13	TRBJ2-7	CASSLGGLRDRANEQYF	TGTGCCAGCAGCTTAGGCGGACTCCGGGACAGGGCCAACGAGCAGTACTTC
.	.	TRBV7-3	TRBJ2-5	CASSPTGFGQETQYF	TGTGCCAGCAGCCCGACGGGTTTTGGTCAGGAGACCCAGTACTTC
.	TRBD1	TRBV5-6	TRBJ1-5	CASSSTGAEPQHF	TGTGCCAGCAGTTCCACAGGGGCTGAGCCCCAGCATTTT
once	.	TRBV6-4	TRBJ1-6	CASSPKAGALDSPLHF	TGTGCCAGCAGTCCAAAAGCGGGGGCTCTGGATTCACCCCTCCACTTT
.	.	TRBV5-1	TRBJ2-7	CASSLNRFEQYF	TGCGCCAGCAGCTTGAACAGGTTCGAGCAGTACTTC
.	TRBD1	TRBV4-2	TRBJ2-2	CASSQGDRAGPNTGELFF	TGTGCCAGCAGCCAAGGGGACAGGGCCGGTCCCAACACCGGGGAGCTGTTTTTT